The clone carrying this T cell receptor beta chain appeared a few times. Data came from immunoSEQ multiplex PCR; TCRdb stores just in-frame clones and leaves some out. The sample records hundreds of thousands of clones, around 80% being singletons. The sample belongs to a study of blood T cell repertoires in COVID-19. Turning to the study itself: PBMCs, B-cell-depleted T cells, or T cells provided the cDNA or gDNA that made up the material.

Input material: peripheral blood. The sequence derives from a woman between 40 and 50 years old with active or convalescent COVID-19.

CDR3 residues: CAWSSGTGHYGYTF. The CDR3 DNA sequence: TGTGCCTGGAGCTCCGGGACAGGGCACTATGGCTACACCTTC. The rearrangement joins TRBV30 to TRBJ1-2; TRBD1 agrees at 9 bases. V lost 3 bases, J lost 3 bases, and 5 bases stayed unmatched. Germline loops: CDR1 GTSNPN, CDR2 SVGIG (reference sequence). The CDR3 loop spans 14 amino acids.